A selection of T cell receptor beta chains follows, all from one sample in a study of read filtering for tumor transcriptome and immune sequencing. A single record per CDR3 protein comes from TCRdb applying MiXCR to the reads. The table lists around 130,000 distinct CDR3 sequences, around 14% of them singletons. Sequences were obtained from a population of CD138-negative cells sorted from bone marrow. The receptors were sampled from a donor at least 40 years old with multiple myeloma. Both conserved end residues are part of each CDR3. Fields, in order: V gene, D gene, clone size, J gene, CDR3 DNA, CDR3 protein. The D gene is left open where the match is weak. Clone size is given for some rows only: seen once, a few or many times, or a class if the clone is expanded.

v_call: TRBV6-5
d_call: NA
clone_size: many
j_call: TRBJ1-1
cdr3_nt: TGTGCCAGCAGTCATAACACTGAAGCTTTCTTT
cdr3_aa: CASSHNTEAFF

v_call: TRBV23-1
d_call: NA
clone_size: few
j_call: TRBJ2-7
cdr3_nt: TGCGCCAGCAGGTTCCTGATAAGGGTCGAAGGGGAGCAGTACTTC
cdr3_aa: CASRFLIRVEGEQYF

v_call: TRBV5-6
d_call: NA
clone_size: NA
j_call: TRBJ2-4
cdr3_nt: TGTGCCAGCAGCTTGTCAGCAGGTACGGCCGGGGCCAAAAACATTCAGTACTTC
cdr3_aa: CASSLSAGTAGAKNIQYF

v_call: TRBV5-1
d_call: TRBD2
clone_size: many
j_call: TRBJ2-1
cdr3_nt: TGCGCCCGCGAACCCTCGGCGGGAGGGTTGAATGAGCAGTTCTTC
cdr3_aa: CAREPSAGGLNEQFF

v_call: TRBV20-1
d_call: NA
clone_size: many
j_call: TRBJ2-7
cdr3_nt: TGCAGTGCCCCGAACGGGGGGCCCACAACCTACGAGCAGTACTTC
cdr3_aa: CSAPNGGPTTYEQYF

v_call: TRBV6-5
d_call: NA
clone_size: NA
j_call: TRBJ2-1
cdr3_nt: TGTGCCAGCGGGGTAGGCCCATACAATGAGCAGCTCTTC
cdr3_aa: CASGVGPYNEQLF

v_call: TRBV23-1
d_call: NA
clone_size: many
j_call: TRBJ2-1
cdr3_nt: TGCGCCAGCAGTCAACTTACAGGGCCCCCCTACAATGAGCAGTTCTTC
cdr3_aa: CASSQLTGPPYNEQFF

v_call: TRBV11-2
d_call: NA
clone_size: many
j_call: TRBJ1-6
cdr3_nt: TGTGCCAGCAGCTCGGCAGGAAATTCACCCCTCCACTTT
cdr3_aa: CASSSAGNSPLHF

v_call: TRBV20-1
d_call: TRBD2
clone_size: many
j_call: TRBJ2-1
cdr3_nt: TGCAGTGCTCACGCTAGAACTCTAGCGGGAGACAATGAGCAGTTCTTC
cdr3_aa: CSAHARTLAGDNEQFF

v_call: TRBV6-2/TRBV6-3
d_call: NA
clone_size: NA
j_call: TRBJ2-2
cdr3_nt: TGTGCCAGCAAGGGCACCGGGGAGCTGTTTTTT
cdr3_aa: CASKGTGELFF

v_call: TRBV6-5
d_call: TRBD1
clone_size: many
j_call: TRBJ1-5
cdr3_nt: TGTGCCAGCAGTTCGACAGGGGCGGGCAATCAGCCCCAGCATTTT
cdr3_aa: CASSSTGAGNQPQHF

v_call: TRBV29-1
d_call: NA
clone_size: few
j_call: TRBJ2-5
cdr3_nt: TGCAGCGTCCGGAGGGGGGTTCGAGAGACCCAGTACTTC
cdr3_aa: CSVRRGVRETQYF

v_call: TRBV11-1
d_call: TRBD2
clone_size: many
j_call: TRBJ2-2
cdr3_nt: TGTGCCAGCAGCTTACGACTAGCGGGAACCGGGGAGCTGTTTTTT
cdr3_aa: CASSLRLAGTGELFF